This T cell receptor (beta chain) came from a study of shared clonotypes between healthy human individuals. Study-level background: There were three CD4 naive, three CD4 memory, two CD8 naive and one CD8 memory plates per donor. Study-wide findings and caveats: A few donors had about 5% of their naive CD4 clonotypes in common.

V gave up 1 base and J gave up 3 bases, with 8 bases separating them. Germline V gene sequence: CDR1 SGHRS, CDR2 YFSETQ. The CDR3 covers 13 residues. Repertoires were generated with immunoSEQ multiplex PCR, while TCRdb's copy carries only in-frame clones and drops some. The sample lists over 1.5 million clones, around 98% occurring once. As for this clone: Its antigen is undetermined.

The rearrangement joins TRBV5-1 to TRBJ2-7, with TRBD1 as a possible D gene (6 bases). The TCR sequence derives from a man aged 25 to 40 in good health. Sequencing input: naive CD4+ T cells sorted from blood. The subset denotes: CD45RA+ positively selected. In nucleotides, the CDR3 is TGCGCCAGCAGCTTGATCAGGGGCTACGAGCAGTACTTC. Translated, it gives CASSLIRGYEQYF.